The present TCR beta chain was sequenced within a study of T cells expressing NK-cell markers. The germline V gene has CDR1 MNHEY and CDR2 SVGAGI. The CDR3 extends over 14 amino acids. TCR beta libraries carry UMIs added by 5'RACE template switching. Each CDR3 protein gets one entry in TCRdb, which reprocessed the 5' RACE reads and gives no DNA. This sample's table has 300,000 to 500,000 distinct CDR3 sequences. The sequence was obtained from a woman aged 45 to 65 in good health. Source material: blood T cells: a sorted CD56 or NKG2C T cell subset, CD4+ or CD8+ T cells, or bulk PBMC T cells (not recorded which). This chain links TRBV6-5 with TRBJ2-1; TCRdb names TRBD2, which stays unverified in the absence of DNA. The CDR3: CATALAATYNEQFF.